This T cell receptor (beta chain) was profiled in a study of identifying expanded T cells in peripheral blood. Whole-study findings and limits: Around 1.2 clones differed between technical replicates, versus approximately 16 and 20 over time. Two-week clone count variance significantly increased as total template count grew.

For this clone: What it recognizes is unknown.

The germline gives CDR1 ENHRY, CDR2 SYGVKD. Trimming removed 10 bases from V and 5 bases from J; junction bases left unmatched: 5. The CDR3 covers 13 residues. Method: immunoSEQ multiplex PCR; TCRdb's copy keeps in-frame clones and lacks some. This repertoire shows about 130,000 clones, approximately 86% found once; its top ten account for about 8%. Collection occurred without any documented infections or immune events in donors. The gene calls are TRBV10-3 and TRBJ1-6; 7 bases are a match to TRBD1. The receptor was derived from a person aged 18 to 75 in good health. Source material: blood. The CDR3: CATQGDNNSPLHF. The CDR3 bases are TGTGCCACGCAGGGGGACAATAATTCACCCCTCCACTTT.